The clone carrying this TCR beta chain was counted only a few times. The sample is drawn from a study of identical twins. TCRdb recomputed calls from the 5' RACE reads with MiXCR, one row per CDR3 protein. Among about 570,000 distinct CDR3 sequences, roughly 9.9% were seen once, and the ten largest hold 3%. V was shortened by 10 bases and J by 4 bases, with 20 bases between the two germline ends. The CDR3 loop spans 15 amino acids. Germline CDR1 MNHNS, CDR2 SASEGT. These data were likewise used in another study, on yellow fever vaccine responses in identical twins.

The sample was PBMCs. The chain combines TRBV6-1 with TRBJ2-1, with no clear D. The TCR comes from a woman younger than 35 in good health. The CDR3 spells CAISPGPQKYNEQFF. For the CDR3, the DNA is TGTGCCATTTCTCCGGGTCCCCAAAAGTACAATGAGCAGTTCTTC.